This T cell receptor beta chain was documented in a study of early T cells in non-severe SARS-CoV-2 infection. The wider study: Chains were not paired, and sequencing was done on bulk RNA from unsorted whole blood.

This clonotype was found a few times. Germline V gene data show CDR1 as MGHRA and CDR2 as YSYEKL. CDR3 length equals 17 residues. Between the trimmed V and J ends, which lost 6 bases and 3 bases, there was a span of 21 bases. One entry per CDR3 protein results from TCRdb running MiXCR on the 5' RACE reads. The sample lists tens of thousands of distinct CDR3 sequences; 5.6% were seen once. The chain combines TRBV4-1 with TRBJ2-4; perhaps TRBD1 as D (6 bases). Specimen: whole blood. This sequence originates from an adult who was a healthcare worker with PCR-confirmed SARS-CoV-2 infection or an uninfected control (not recorded which). DNA of the CDR3: TGCGCCAGCAGTCCGAGCGCAGGGGCAAGGGTCAAAAACATTCAGTACTTC. This gives the protein CASSPSAGARVKNIQYF.